Described below is a single T cell receptor beta chain sequence and its context. Measured with immunoSEQ multiplex PCR; TCRdb has only the in-frame clones, and not every one. The data show hundreds of thousands of clones, roughly 80% seen once. The study recruited people aged roughly 18 to 95 years across around 23 US areas. Clinical history as reported by participants underpinned cohort assignment. People in the exposed group encountered a COVID-19 case within 2 weeks before entering the study. The CDR3 totals 13 residues. V gave up 6 bases and J gave up 8 bases; unmatched junction bases: 6. The germline gives CDR1 MNHEY, CDR2 SVGAGI. The data originate from a study of blood T cell repertoires in COVID-19. Study-wide background: The United States, Italy and Spain were the sources of the acute and convalescent COVID-19 samples.

This sequence joins TRBV6-5 and TRBJ2-1, with 8 positions matching TRBD1. The clonotype comes from a middle-aged man who had been exposed to COVID-19. The sequenced sample consisted of PBMCs or T cells enriched from blood (not recorded which). The CDR3: CASRQGVLDEQFF. Written as DNA, the CDR3 is TGTGCCAGCAGACAGGGGGTGTTGGATGAGCAGTTCTTC.